This T cell receptor beta chain was identified during a study of blood T cell repertoires in COVID-19. Profiled with immunoSEQ multiplex PCR; TCRdb holds only in-frame clones, not every one. Of some 400,000 clones listed, around 89% are singletons. Sequenced input: PBMCs or T cells enriched from blood (not recorded which). The clonotype originates from a man aged 25 to 45 who had recovered from COVID-19.

CDR3 bases: TGTGCCAGCAGCTTAGCGGGAGTACAAACTGAAGCTTTCTTT. Protein product: CASSLAGVQTEAFF. V is TRBV7-9 and J is TRBJ1-1; D is unclear. Germline V gene sequence: CDR1 SEHNR, CDR2 FQNEAQ (reference sequence). The CDR3 has 14 residues. V dropped 0 bases and J dropped 5 bases, with 10 bases sitting between them.